This paragraph reports one T cell receptor (beta chain). Its antigen is not known. One junction end does not reproduce the germline sequence, and a read error may be involved. Measured with immunoSEQ multiplex PCR; TCRdb has only the in-frame clones, and not every one. The sample records over 2 million clones, 85% to 95% being singletons. The data were taken from a study of shared clonotypes between healthy human individuals. In germline, CDR1 is SSHAT, CDR2 FNYEAQ (reference sequence). CDR3 size: 18 residues. General study points: Some clonotypes were shared by all four sorted-subset donors, while others were not shared. The non-shared ones had lower generation probabilities than the shared ones. About 5% was the fraction of naive CD4 clonotypes found shared across a handful of donors. Researchers sampled only blood; tissue repertoires likely differ.

The V call is TRBV7-7, the J call TRBJ1-5, with TRBD1 as a possible D gene (5 bases). Sequenced sample: naive CD4+ T cells from PBMCs. Subset in this sample: CD45RA+ positively selected. The receptor's source is a man aged 18 to 29 in good health. Some clones in this sample may be carry-over from other donors' samples. This CDR3 reads CASSLPYGARDWQSAPAF. DNA for the CDR3: TGTGCCAGCAGCCTACCATACGGGGCACGGGATTGGCAATCAGCCCCAGCATTT.